Listed below are T cell receptor beta chains from one sample, sequenced in a study of identical twins. MiXCR, run by TCRdb on the 5' RACE reads, gives a single entry per CDR3 protein. In the table there are about 810,000 distinct CDR3 sequences, 9% to 15% of which are singletons. The same specimen was also included in a second study, on yellow fever vaccine responses in identical twins.

Input material: PBMCs. These receptors were obtained from a woman in her late teens or twenties in good health. The CDR3 runs from the conserved cysteine through the conserved F or W. Clone size is not always given. Where it is, it says once, few, many or a class for expanded clones.

CDR3 length,clone size,J gene,V gene,CDR3 protein
16,NA,TRBJ1-2,TRBV7-6,CASSTGSGLGPYGYTF
16,many,TRBJ2-3,TRBV20-1,CSARDLSAGDADTQYF
15,NA,TRBJ2-1,TRBV15,CATSRDLAGDNEQFF
12,few,TRBJ2-2,TRBV10-2,CATMRGTGELFF
15,few,TRBJ1-1,TRBV28,CASRPPDRQQGEAFF
18,few,TRBJ1-4,TRBV12-3/TRBV12-4,CASSIGTRGLRANEKLFF
17,few,TRBJ2-3,TRBV4-2,CASSPRGGELSTDTQYF
19,NA,TRBJ2-1,TRBV6-5,CASSYYKAGGFQRYNEQFF
16,few,TRBJ1-2,TRBV6-5,CASSSTGVKGNYGYTF
15,few,TRBJ2-5,TRBV2,CASSLTGVGTETQYF
13,few,TRBJ2-2,TRBV29-1,CSVEGTSTGELFF
12,NA,TRBJ1-2,TRBV20-1,CNTQGFDYGYTF
13,NA,TRBJ2-5,TRBV6-1,CASGGGLAETQYF
13,few,TRBJ2-2,TRBV20-1,CSARHGGLRELFF
13,NA,TRBJ2-1,TRBV10-1,CASSVEVYNEQFF
13,NA,TRBJ2-1,TRBV5-1,CASSKATGDEQFF
15,few,TRBJ2-1,TRBV2,CASSELAAAYNEQFF
15,many,TRBJ2-1,TRBV2,CASSQSGGPYNEQFF
14,few,TRBJ2-2,TRBV11-2,CASSSIKKAGELFF
13,few,TRBJ2-7,TRBV28,CASSLRLGYEQYF
14,NA,TRBJ1-6,TRBV24-1,CATSDGVQGSPLHF
18,few,TRBJ1-1,TRBV11-2,CASSLEGTSVARYTEAFF
13,NA,TRBJ2-7,TRBV20-1,CSARDPGGYEQYF